The following is a T cell receptor (beta chain) sequence with its context. Germline V lookup: CDR1 SQVTM, CDR2 ANQGSEA. This CDR3 contains 10 residues. The germline V and J ends were trimmed by 0 bases and 8 bases, with 2 bases remaining between them. This sample stems from a study of blood T cell repertoires in COVID-19. On the study more broadly: The United States, Italy and Spain were the sources of the acute and convalescent COVID-19 samples. The analysed material was cDNA or gDNA that came from T cells, B-cell-depleted T cells, or PBMCs.

How the authors handled the data: Scientists estimated how many nucleated cells there were by amplifying reference gene primers. Method: immunoSEQ multiplex PCR; TCRdb's copy keeps in-frame clones and lacks some. The DNA was the basis for D and trimming; V, J and clone size are from that table. This table holds fewer than 250,000 clones, less than 90% found once. The receptor was derived from a woman aged 70-85 years with active or convalescent COVID-19. Material for sequencing was peripheral blood. The rearrangement uses TRBV29-1 and TRBJ2-1; D is unclear. CDR3 bases: TGCAGCGTTGAAGACTATGAGCAGTTCTTC. It is translated as CSVEDYEQFF.